This paragraph reports one T cell receptor beta chain. The antigen remains unidentified. Produced via immunoSEQ multiplex PCR; TCRdb's table is partial and in-frame only. The top ten hold about 7.2% of the sample, which has 180,000 or so clones, 88% seen once. CDR3 length: 15 amino acids. Germline values: CDR1 SNHLY, CDR2 FYNNEI. V was cut by 1 base and J by 2 bases, with 11 bases left in between. The data originate from a study of T cell responses to AZD1222 COVID-19 vaccine. Study results and limitations: Just a handful of AZD1222 recipients were seropositive at baseline. It should be noted that donors were predominantly white British and more often female, and clonal diversity was possibly underestimated.

The clonotype comes from an adult in good health. The rearrangement joins TRBV2 to TRBJ2-5; D is perhaps TRBD2 (5 bases). This specimen was peripheral blood, taken on day 0 of AZD1222 vaccination. The CDR3 loop reads CASSEDGSAQETQYF. CDR3 nucleotides: TGTGCCAGCAGTGAAGATGGGAGCGCGCAAGAGACCCAGTACTTC. Using reference TRBV2 and TRBJ2-5 for the parts outside the CDR3, the full variable domain is EPEVTQTPSHQVTQMGQEVILRCVPISNHLYFYWYRQILGQKVEFLVSFYNNEISEKSEIFDDQFSVERPDGSNFTLKIRSTKLEDSAMYFCASSEDGSAQETQYFGPGTRLLVL.